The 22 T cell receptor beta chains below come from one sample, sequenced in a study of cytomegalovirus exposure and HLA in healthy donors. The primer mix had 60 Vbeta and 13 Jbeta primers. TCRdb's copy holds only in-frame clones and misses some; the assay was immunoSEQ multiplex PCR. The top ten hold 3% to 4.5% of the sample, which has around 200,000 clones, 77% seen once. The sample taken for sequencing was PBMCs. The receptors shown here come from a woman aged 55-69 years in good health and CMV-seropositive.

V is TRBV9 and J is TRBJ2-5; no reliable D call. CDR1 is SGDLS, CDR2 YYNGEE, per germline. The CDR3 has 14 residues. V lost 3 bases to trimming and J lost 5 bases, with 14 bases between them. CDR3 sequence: CASSGTVRTETQYF. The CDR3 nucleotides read TGTGCCAGCAGCGGAACAGTTCGAACGGAGACCCAGTACTTC.

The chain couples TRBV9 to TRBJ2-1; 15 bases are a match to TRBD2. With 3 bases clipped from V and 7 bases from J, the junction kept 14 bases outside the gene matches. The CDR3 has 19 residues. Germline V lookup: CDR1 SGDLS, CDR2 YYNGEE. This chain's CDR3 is CASSAYRTSGRAEKNEQFF. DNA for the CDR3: TGTGCCAGCAGCGCCTATCGGACTAGCGGGAGGGCCGAGAAAAATGAGCAGTTCTTC. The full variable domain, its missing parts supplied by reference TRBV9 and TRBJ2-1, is DSGVTQTPKHLITATGQRVTLRCSPRSGDLSVYWYQQSLDQGLQFLIQYYNGEERAKGNILERFSAQQFPDLHSELNLSSLELGDSALYFCASSAYRTSGRAEKNEQFFGPGTRLTVL.

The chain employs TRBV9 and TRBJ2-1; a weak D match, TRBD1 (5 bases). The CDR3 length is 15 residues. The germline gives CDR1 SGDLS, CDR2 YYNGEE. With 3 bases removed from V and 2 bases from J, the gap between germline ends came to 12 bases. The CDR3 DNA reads TGTGCCAGCAGCGCCCAGGGTCTTACCTACAATGAGCAGTTCTTC. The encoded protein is CASSAQGLTYNEQFF.

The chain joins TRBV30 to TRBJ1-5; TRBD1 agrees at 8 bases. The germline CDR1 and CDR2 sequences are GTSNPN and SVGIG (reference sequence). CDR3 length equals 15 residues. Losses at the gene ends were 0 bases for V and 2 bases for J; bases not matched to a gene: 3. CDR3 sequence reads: CAWSVGTGGNQPQHF. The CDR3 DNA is TGTGCCTGGAGTGTCGGGACAGGTGGCAATCAGCCCCAGCATTTT.

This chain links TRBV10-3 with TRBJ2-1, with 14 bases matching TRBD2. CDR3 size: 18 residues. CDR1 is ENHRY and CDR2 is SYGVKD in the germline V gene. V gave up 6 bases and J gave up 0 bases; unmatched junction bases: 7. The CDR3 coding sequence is TGTGCCATCAGACCGACTAGCGGGGGGGCGAGCTCCTACAATGAGCAGTTCTTC. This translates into CAIRPTSGGASSYNEQFF.

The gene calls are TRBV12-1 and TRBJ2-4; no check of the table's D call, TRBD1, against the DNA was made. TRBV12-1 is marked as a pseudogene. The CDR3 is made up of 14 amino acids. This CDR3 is CASSSDRGKNIQYF. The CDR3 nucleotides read TGTGCCAGCAGCTCCGACAGGGGCAAAAACATTCAGTACTTC.

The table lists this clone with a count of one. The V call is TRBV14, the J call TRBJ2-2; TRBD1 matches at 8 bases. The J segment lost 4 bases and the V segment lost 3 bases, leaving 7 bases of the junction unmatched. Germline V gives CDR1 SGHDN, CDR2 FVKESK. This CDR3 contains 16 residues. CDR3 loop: CASSQRTGHGTGELFF. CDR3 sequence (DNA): TGTGCCAGCAGCCAGAGGACAGGGCACGGCACCGGGGAGCTGTTTTTT. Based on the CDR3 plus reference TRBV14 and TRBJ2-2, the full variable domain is EAGVTQFPSHSVIEKGQTVTLRCDPISGHDNLYWYRRVMGKEIKFLLHFVKESKQDESGMPNNRFLAERTGGTYSTLKVQPAELEDSGVYFCASSQRTGHGTGELFFGEGSRLTVL.

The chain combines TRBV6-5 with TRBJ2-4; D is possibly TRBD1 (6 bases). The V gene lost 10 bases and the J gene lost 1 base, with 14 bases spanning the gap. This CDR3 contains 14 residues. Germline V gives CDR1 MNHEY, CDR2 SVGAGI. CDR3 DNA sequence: TGTGCCACCCAATCAGGGGATGCCAAAAACATTCAGTACTTC. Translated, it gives CATQSGDAKNIQYF.

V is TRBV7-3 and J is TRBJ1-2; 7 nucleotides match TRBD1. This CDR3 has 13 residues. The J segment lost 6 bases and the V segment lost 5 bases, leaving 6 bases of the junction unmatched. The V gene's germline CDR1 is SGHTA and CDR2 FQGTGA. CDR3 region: CASSNRGGDGYTF. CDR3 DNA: TGTGCCAGCAGCAACAGGGGTGGCGATGGCTACACCTTC.

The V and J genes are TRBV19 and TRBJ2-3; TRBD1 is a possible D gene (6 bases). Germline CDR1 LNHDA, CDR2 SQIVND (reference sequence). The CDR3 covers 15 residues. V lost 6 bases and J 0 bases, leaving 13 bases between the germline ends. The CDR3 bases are TGTGCCAGTAGCAGGGGCTCCCATAGCACAGATACGCAGTATTTT. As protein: CASSRGSHSTDTQYF.

CDR3 nucleotide sequence: TGCGCCAGCAGCCCCACTAGCGGGACTATTAATGAGCAGTTCTTC. As protein: CASSPTSGTINEQFF. This chain connects TRBV5-1 to TRBJ2-1; 10 bases fit TRBD2. J lost 7 bases, V lost 4 bases, and 8 bases had no gene match. Germline V gene data show CDR1 as SGHRS and CDR2 as YFSETQ. The CDR3 has 15 amino acids.

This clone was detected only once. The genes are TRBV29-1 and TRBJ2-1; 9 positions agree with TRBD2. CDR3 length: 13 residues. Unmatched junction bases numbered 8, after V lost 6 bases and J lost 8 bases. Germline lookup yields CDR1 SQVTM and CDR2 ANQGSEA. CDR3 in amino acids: CSVAGLAIDEQFF. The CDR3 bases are TGCAGCGTGGCGGGACTAGCTATCGATGAGCAGTTCTTC.

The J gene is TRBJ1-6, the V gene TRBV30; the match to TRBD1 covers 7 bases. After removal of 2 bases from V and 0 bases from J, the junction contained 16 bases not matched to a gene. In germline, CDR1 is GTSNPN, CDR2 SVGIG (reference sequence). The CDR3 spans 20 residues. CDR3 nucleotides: TGTGCCTGGAGTTTTCCAAGTGGGGGACAGCGGAGCTCCTATAATTCACCCCTCCACTTT. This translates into CAWSFPSGGQRSSYNSPLHF. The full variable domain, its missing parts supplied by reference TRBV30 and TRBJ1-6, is SQTIHQWPATLVQPVGSPLSLECTVEGTSNPNLYWYRQAAGRGLQLLFYSVGIGQISSEVPQNLSASRPQDRQFILSSKKLLLSDSGFYLCAWSFPSGGQRSSYNSPLHFGNGTRLTVT.

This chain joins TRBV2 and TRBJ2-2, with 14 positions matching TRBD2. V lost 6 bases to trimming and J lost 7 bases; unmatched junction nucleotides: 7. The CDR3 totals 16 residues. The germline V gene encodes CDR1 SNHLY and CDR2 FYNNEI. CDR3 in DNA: TGTGCCAGCAGGGTGGGACTAGCGGGAGCGCTCGGGGAGCTGTTTTTT. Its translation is CASRVGLAGALGELFF.

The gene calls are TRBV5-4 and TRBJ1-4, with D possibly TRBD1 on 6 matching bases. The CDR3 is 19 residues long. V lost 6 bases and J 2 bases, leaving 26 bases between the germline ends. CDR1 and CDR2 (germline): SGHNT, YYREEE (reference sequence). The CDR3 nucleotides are TGTGCCAGCAAGCGGCCAGGGCCAACAGGGAAACCCACTAATGAAAAACTGTTTTTT. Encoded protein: CASKRPGPTGKPTNEKLFF.

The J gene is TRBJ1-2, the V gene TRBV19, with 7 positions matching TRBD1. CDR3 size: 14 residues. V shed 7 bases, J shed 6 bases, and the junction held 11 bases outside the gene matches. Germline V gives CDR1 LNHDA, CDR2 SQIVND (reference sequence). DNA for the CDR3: TGTGCCAGTACCCCACAGGGGTTGAGTGATGGCTACACCTTC. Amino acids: CASTPQGLSDGYTF.

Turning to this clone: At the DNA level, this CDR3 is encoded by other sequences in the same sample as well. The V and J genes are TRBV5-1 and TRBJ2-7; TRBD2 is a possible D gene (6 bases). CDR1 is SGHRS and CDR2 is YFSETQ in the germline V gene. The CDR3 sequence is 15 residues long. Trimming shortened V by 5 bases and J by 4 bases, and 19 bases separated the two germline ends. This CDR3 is CASRSLGSGGYEQYF. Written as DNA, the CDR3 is TGCGCCAGCAGATCCCTCGGGAGCGGAGGATACGAGCAGTACTTC.

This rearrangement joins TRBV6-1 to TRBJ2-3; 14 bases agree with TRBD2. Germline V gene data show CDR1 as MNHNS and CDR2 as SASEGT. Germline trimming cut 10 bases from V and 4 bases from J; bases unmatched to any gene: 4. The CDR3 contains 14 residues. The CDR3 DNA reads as TGTGCCACCAGACTAGCGGGAGGGCCAGATACGCAGTATTTT. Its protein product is CATRLAGGPDTQYF.

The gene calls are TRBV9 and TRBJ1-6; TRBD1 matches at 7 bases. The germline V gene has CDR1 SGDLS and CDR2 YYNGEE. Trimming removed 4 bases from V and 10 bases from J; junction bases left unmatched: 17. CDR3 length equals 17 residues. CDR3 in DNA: TGTGCCAGCAGCCTAACCCCCGGCGGACAGGCTGACTCACCCCTCCACTTT. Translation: CASSLTPGGQADSPLHF.

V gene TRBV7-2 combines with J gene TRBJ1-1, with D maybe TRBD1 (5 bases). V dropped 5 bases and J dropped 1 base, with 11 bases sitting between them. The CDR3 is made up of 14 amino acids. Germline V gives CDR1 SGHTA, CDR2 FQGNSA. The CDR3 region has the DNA TGTGCCAGCAGCACTCAGGGTGGGAACACTGAAGCTTTCTTT. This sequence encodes CASSTQGGNTEAFF.

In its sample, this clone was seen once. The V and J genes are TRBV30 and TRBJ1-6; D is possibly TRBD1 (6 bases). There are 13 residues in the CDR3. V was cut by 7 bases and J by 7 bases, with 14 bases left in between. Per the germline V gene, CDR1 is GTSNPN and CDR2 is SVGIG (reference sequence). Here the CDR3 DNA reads TGTGCCTCAAAGGGGGTCGGGAATTCACCCCTCCACTTT. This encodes CASKGVGNSPLHF.

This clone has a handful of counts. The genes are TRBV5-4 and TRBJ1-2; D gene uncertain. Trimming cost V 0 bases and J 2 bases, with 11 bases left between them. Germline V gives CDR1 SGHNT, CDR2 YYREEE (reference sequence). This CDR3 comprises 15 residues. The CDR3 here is CASSLGVGQNYGYTF. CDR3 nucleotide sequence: TGTGCCAGCAGCTTGGGGGTGGGCCAAAACTATGGCTACACCTTC.